This T cell receptor (beta chain) emerged from a study of blood T cell repertoires in COVID-19. Whole-study context: COVID-19 samples collected from the United States, Italy and Spain covered acute and convalescent phases. The analysed material was cDNA or gDNA that came from T cells, B-cell-depleted T cells, or PBMCs.

V was shortened by 1 base and J by 0 bases, with 7 bases between the two germline ends. In germline, CDR1 is LGHDT, CDR2 YNNKEL (reference sequence). There are 15 residues in the CDR3. In the authors' methods: Amplification of reference gene primers was used by the study to estimate nucleated cell counts. Using immunoSEQ multiplex PCR, the repertoire was profiled, and TCRdb retains in-frame clones only, with some absent. The DNA was the basis for D and trimming; V, J and clone size are from that table. The sample holds roughly 200,000 clones, about four fifths seen once. The chain links TRBV3-1 (or the pseudogene TRBV3-2) to TRBJ1-5; no firm D call. The sequenced sample was peripheral blood. The sequence came from a woman aged 40 to 49 with COVID-19, enrolled during active disease. The CDR3 spells CASSQGEYSNQPQHF. CDR3 nucleotides: TGTGCCAGCAGCCAAGGAGAGTATAGCAATCAGCCCCAGCATTTT.